The 18 T cell receptor beta chains listed next were all sequenced from one sample in a study of CXCR3-negative and CXCR3-positive naive CD8 T cells. Study-wide results and caveats: For CXCR3-positive naive cells, TRB CDR3s were more hydrophobic than those of CXCR3-negative naive cells.

These TCRs are of unknown antigen specificity. Through 5' RACE with UMI labels, the TRB cDNA libraries were prepared. Following a re-call of the 5' RACE reads, TCRdb has one entry per CDR3 protein and lacks DNA. This sample carries 84,000 or so distinct CDR3 sequences, with around 0.53% going to the ten biggest clones. The sample consisted of naive CXCR3+ CD8+ T cells from blood. Subset noted: CD45RO-CCR7+CD27+CD95- naive CD8+ T cells expressing CXCR3 (TNR3+). These receptors were obtained from a human donor in good health. Some clones in this sample may be carry-over from other donors' samples.

The chain carries TRBV5-1 and TRBJ2-3; TCRdb designates TRBD2, a call that cannot be tested without DNA. Germline-derived CDR1 and CDR2 are SGHRS and YFSETQ. The CDR3 loop spans 17 amino acids. CDR3 loop: CASSSVVGAGGTDTQYF. Variable domain in full (rest from reference TRBV5-1 and TRBJ2-3): KAGVTQTPRYLIKTRGQQVTLSCSPISGHRSVSWYQQTPGQGLQFLFEYFSETQRNKGNFPGRFSGRQFSNSRSEMNVSTLELGDSALYLCASSSVVGAGGTDTQYFGPGTRLTVL.

The chain couples TRBV7-8 to TRBJ2-2; TCRdb gives TRBD1 as the D gene, but with no DNA this cannot be confirmed. This CDR3 spans 13 amino acids. Germline V gene data show CDR1 as SGHVS and CDR2 as FQNEAQ. CDR3 amino acids: CARGPGETGELFF. Combining the CDR3 with reference TRBV7-8 and TRBJ2-2 gives the whole variable domain GAGVSQSPRYKVAKRGQDVALRCDPISGHVSLFWYQQALGQGPEFLTYFQNEAQLDKSGLPSDRFFAERPEGSVSTLKIQRTQQEDSAVYLCARGPGETGELFFGEGSRLTVL.

The chain uses TRBV30 and TRBJ2-5; TCRdb designates TRBD2, a call that cannot be tested without DNA. This CDR3 has 13 amino acids. The germline V gene has CDR1 GTSNPN and CDR2 SVGIG (reference sequence). The CDR3 reads CAWFGGSLETQYF.

V and J are TRBV23-1 and TRBJ2-7; the D gene TCRdb calls, TRBD1, cannot be checked with no DNA. TRBV23-1 is an ORF, with its function uncertain. This CDR3 is built from 15 residues. The CDR3 reads CASSQSGGAHYEQYF.

This chain joins TRBV15 and TRBJ1-1; without DNA, the TCRdb call of TRBD1 cannot be checked. The germline V gene has CDR1 LNHNV and CDR2 YYDKDF (reference sequence). The CDR3 consists of 16 residues. The CDR3 loop reads CATSRGLGQGRTEAFF.

The rearrangement links TRBV7-9 to TRBJ2-3; the D call of TRBD2 rests on TCRdb alone, since no DNA is present to check it. CDR1 and CDR2 (germline): SEHNR, FQNEAQ (reference sequence). This CDR3 has 15 amino acids. This CDR3 reads CASSPTSGSTDTQYF.

The V and J genes are TRBV30 and TRBJ2-4. Germline assignment: CDR1 GTSNPN and CDR2 SVGIG (reference sequence). The CDR3 runs to 14 residues. CDR3: CAWSFGLAKNIQYF.

The J gene is TRBJ2-2, the V gene TRBV28; as DNA is missing, the TRBD1 call by TCRdb cannot be tested. The CDR3 totals 14 residues. Germline V gene lookup returns CDR1 MDHEN and CDR2 SYDVKM. CDR3 amino acids: CATNPVAVTGELFF.

The chain is built from TRBV15 and TRBJ1-4; TCRdb's D call of TRBD1 is untestable without DNA. The CDR3 sequence is 18 residues long. Germline V gives CDR1 LNHNV, CDR2 YYDKDF (reference sequence). CDR3 in amino acids: CATSGHGRDSGFSEKLFF. The full variable domain, its missing parts supplied by reference TRBV15 and TRBJ1-4, is DAMVIQNPRYQVTQFGKPVTLSCSQTLNHNVMYWYQQKSSQAPKLLFHYYDKDFNNEADTPDNFQSRRPNTSFCFLDIRSPGLGDTAMYLCATSGHGRDSGFSEKLFFGSGTQLSVL.

The V call is TRBV7-3, the J call TRBJ2-2; TCRdb's D gene call, TRBD2, goes unchecked for lack of DNA. The CDR3 is 13 amino acids. The V gene's germline CDR1 is SGHTA and CDR2 FQGTGA. The CDR3 reads CASRSGLAGELFF.

The genes are TRBV15 and TRBJ2-5; TCRdb selects TRBD2, and the lack of DNA leaves this call unchecked. The CDR3 extends over 13 amino acids. Germline-derived CDR1 and CDR2 are LNHNV and YYDKDF (reference sequence). The CDR3 sequence is CATSSSGRETQYF.

This chain links TRBV7-8 with TRBJ2-3; the TCRdb D gene call, TRBD2, has no DNA to confirm it. Germline CDR1 SGHVS, CDR2 FQNEAQ. The CDR3 runs 15 residues. CDR3 in amino acids: CASSVGTSGTDTQYF.

The chain carries TRBV6-2 or TRBV6-3 and TRBJ2-2; TCRdb picks TRBD1, but there is no DNA to check that call. CDR3 length: 14 amino acids. In germline, CDR1 is MNHEY, CDR2 SVGEGT. The CDR3 protein is CASRGQSNTGELFF.

The V gene is TRBV11-1, the J gene TRBJ2-7; TCRdb designates TRBD1, a call that cannot be tested without DNA. Germline V CDR1 and CDR2: SGHAT, FQDESV (reference sequence). This CDR3 region has 16 residues. CDR3 region: CASSLSGPGPSGEQYF.

The rearrangement links TRBV5-5 to TRBJ2-1; no DNA is available, so the TRBD1 call from TCRdb remains unchecked. CDR3 size: 15 residues. Germline V gene sequence: CDR1 SGHKS, CDR2 YYEKEE (reference sequence). CDR3 protein: CASSFLTGGRNEQFF.

V gene TRBV4-3 combines with J gene TRBJ2-7; TCRdb names TRBD2, which stays unverified in the absence of DNA. CDR3 length: 15 amino acids. CDR1 and CDR2 (germline): LGHNA, YSLEER. CDR3 residues: CASSQVVRGSYEQYF.

The chain links TRBV6-2 or TRBV6-3 to TRBJ2-2; checking the TCRdb D call of TRBD1 is not possible without DNA. The CDR3 runs 15 residues. The germline gives CDR1 MNHEY, CDR2 SVGEGT. The CDR3 loop is CASIQGRDRTGELFF.

The chain combines TRBV27 with TRBJ1-1; TCRdb's D call, TRBD1, is unchecked because there is no DNA. CDR1 and CDR2 (germline): MNHEY, SMNVEV (reference sequence). The CDR3 has 14 amino acids. CDR3 protein: CASNSGDLGTEAFF.